The rows below give T cell receptor beta chains drawn from one sample of a study of human T cells and chemical hapten exposure. TCRdb itself ran the RACE reads through MiXCR, one entry per CDR3 protein. Seen here are 79,000 or so distinct CDR3 sequences, 32% observed once, and the top ten hold nearly 9%. Source: whole blood, taken in connection with sensitization to the hapten diphenylcyclopropenone (DPC). These TCRs come from a man in his forties with alopecia areata. Some clones in this sample may be carry-over from other donors' samples. CDR3s include the opening cysteine and the closing phenylalanine or tryptophan. A D gene is named only where the DNA matches it firmly. Only part of the rows carry a size: once, few, many, or a class if the clone is expanded.

-	TRBV3-1	-	TRBJ2-7	CASGPFLALDSEQYF	TGTGCCAGCGGGCCCTTTCTAGCGCTAGACAGTGAGCAGTACTTC
TRBD2	TRBV7-9	-	TRBJ2-3	CASSFPGLGTDTQYF	TGTGCCAGCAGCTTCCCGGGACTAGGCACAGATACGCAGTATTTT
-	TRBV7-9	few	TRBJ1-2	CASSPGIYGYTF	TGTGCCAGCAGCCCAGGAATTTATGGCTACACCTTC
TRBD1	TRBV5-6	-	TRBJ2-4	CASSSGDRGKNIQYF	TGTGCCAGCAGCTCCGGGGACAGGGGCAAAAACATTCAGTACTTC
-	TRBV12-3/TRBV12-4	few	TRBJ2-7	CASSPTPTSEQYF	TGTGCCAGCAGCCCAACACCGACCAGCGAGCAGTACTTC
-	TRBV24-1	few	TRBJ2-5	CATSDPDTPQETQYF	TGTGCCACCAGTGATCCCGACACTCCGCAAGAGACCCAGTACTTC
TRBD2	TRBV7-9	-	TRBJ2-7	CASSLLAGGGEQYF	TGTGCCAGCAGTCTACTAGCGGGAGGTGGGGAGCAGTACTTC
-	TRBV7-2	few	TRBJ2-3	CASSSYGQAGDTQYF	TGTGCCAGCAGCTCCTACGGACAGGCGGGGGATACGCAGTATTTT
TRBD1	TRBV19	-	TRBJ2-1	CASSFGQEVLYNEQFF	TGTGCCAGTAGTTTCGGACAGGAAGTTTTATACAATGAGCAGTTCTTC
-	TRBV12-3/TRBV12-4	few	TRBJ2-4	CASRRESNIQYF	TGTGCCAGCAGAAGGGAATCAAACATTCAGTACTTC
-	TRBV6-5	-	TRBJ2-5	CASRGDFQETQYF	TGTGCCAGCAGAGGGGACTTCCAAGAGACCCAGTACTTC
-	TRBV10-2	-	TRBJ2-3	CASSDLGVSTDTQYF	TGCGCCAGCAGTGACCTAGGGGTCAGCACAGATACGCAGTATTTT
-	TRBV20-1	-	TRBJ2-3	CSEKGGSDTQYF	TGCAGTGAAAAGGGAGGTTCAGATACGCAGTATTTT
-	TRBV7-9	-	TRBJ2-3	CASRPGRGTDTQYF	TGTGCCAGCAGGCCGGGACGGGGGACAGATACGCAGTATTTT
TRBD2	TRBV20-1	few	TRBJ2-5	CSARDQPKLAGAQETQYF	TGCAGTGCTAGAGATCAGCCAAAGCTAGCGGGAGCCCAAGAGACCCAGTACTTC
-	TRBV20-1	-	TRBJ2-7	CSARGGGEVSEQYF	TGCAGTGCTAGGGGAGGGGGCGAAGTTAGCGAGCAGTACTTC
TRBD2	TRBV4-2	-	TRBJ2-1	CASSQTSSGRAGREQFF	TGTGCCAGCAGCCAAACTTCTAGCGGGAGGGCTGGCCGTGAGCAGTTCTTC
TRBD1	TRBV12-3/TRBV12-4	-	TRBJ2-1	CASSLWQGANEQFF	TGTGCCAGCAGTTTATGGCAGGGGGCAAATGAGCAGTTCTTC
-	TRBV15	once	TRBJ1-4	CATSRDATGRGEKLFF	TGTGCCACCAGCAGAGATGCTACAGGGCGGGGTGAAAAACTGTTTTTT
-	TRBV28	few	TRBJ2-5	CASSLASQAQYF	TGTGCCAGCAGTTTAGCGTCTCAGGCCCAGTACTTC
-	TRBV6-5	-	TRBJ1-3	CASSGLSSGNTIYF	TGTGCCAGCAGCGGACTGAGCTCTGGAAACACCATATATTTT
-	TRBV6-1	-	TRBJ1-3	CASTERAYSGNTIYF	TGTGCCAGCACGGAAAGGGCTTACTCTGGAAACACCATATATTTT
TRBD2	TRBV27	-	TRBJ2-3	CASSLYSAGATDTQYF	TGTGCCAGCAGTCTTTACTCGGCGGGAGCCACAGATACGCAGTATTTT
-	TRBV12-3/TRBV12-4	-	TRBJ1-5	CASNEGGGRYQPQHF	TGTGCCAGCAATGAAGGGGGAGGTCGGTACCAGCCCCAGCATTTT
TRBD1	TRBV20-1	few	TRBJ1-5	CSANGQGGRSNQPQHF	TGCAGTGCAAACGGACAGGGGGGTAGGAGCAATCAGCCCCAGCATTTT
-	TRBV12-2	-	TRBJ2-5	CASRLGQGFAQYF	TGTGCAAGTCGCTTAGGACAGGGGTTCGCCCAGTACTTC
TRBD1	TRBV20-1	-	TRBJ1-3	CSAQDRGSGNTIYF	TGCAGTGCTCAGGACAGGGGCTCTGGAAACACCATATATTTT
-	TRBV7-9	-	TRBJ1-2	CASSPERDAYGYTF	TGTGCCAGCAGCCCCGAGCGGGATGCATATGGCTACACCTTC
-	TRBV5-4	few	TRBJ2-3	CASSRDTDTQYF	TGTGCCAGCAGCCGGGACACAGATACGCAGTATTTT
TRBD2	TRBV6-5	-	TRBJ2-7	CASSYGASGSSYEQYF	TGTGCCAGCAGTTACGGGGCTAGCGGGAGTTCTTACGAGCAGTACTTC
TRBD1	TRBV12-3/TRBV12-4	few	TRBJ1-4	CASSRHGTGEEKLFF	TGTGCCAGCAGCCGCCACGGGACAGGGGAAGAAAAACTGTTTTTT
-	TRBV18	few	TRBJ2-7	CASSPPLTYPSYEQYF	TGTGCCAGCTCACCACCGCTGACATACCCATCCTACGAGCAGTACTTC
-	TRBV20-1	few	TRBJ2-1	CSARRNVGNEQFF	TGCAGTGCTAGGAGGAACGTCGGGAATGAGCAGTTCTTC
-	TRBV28	-	TRBJ1-6	CASSAQLASPLHF	TGTGCCAGCAGTGCTCAGTTGGCTTCACCCCTCCACTTT
TRBD1	TRBV27	-	TRBJ2-7	CASGNHGTGVDEQYF	TGTGCCAGCGGTAATCACGGGACAGGGGTTGACGAGCAGTACTTC
-	TRBV28	-	TRBJ2-5	CASRNLQETQYF	TGTGCCAGCAGGAACCTTCAAGAGACCCAGTACTTC
TRBD2	TRBV12-3/TRBV12-4	-	TRBJ2-3	CASSSRGLAGTDTQYF	TGTGCCAGCAGTTCCCGGGGCCTAGCGGGCACAGATACGCAGTATTTT
-	TRBV10-3	-	TRBJ1-2	CAISESIASYYGYTF	TGTGCCATCAGTGAGTCGATTGCCAGCTACTATGGCTACACCTTC
TRBD1	TRBV10-1	few	TRBJ2-1	CASSLTGLRVSYNEQFF	TGCGCCAGCAGCTTGACAGGGCTCAGGGTCTCCTACAATGAGCAGTTCTTC
-	TRBV11-2	many	TRBJ2-7	CASSFATATYEQYF	TGTGCCAGCAGCTTCGCGACAGCCACCTACGAGCAGTACTTC
TRBD1	TRBV5-1	-	TRBJ1-2	CASSLSLPDRGDGYTF	TGCGCCAGCAGCTTGTCTTTACCAGACAGGGGAGATGGCTACACCTTC
-	TRBV30	-	TRBJ1-1	CAWTASSPETFF	TGTGCCTGGACCGCCTCTTCCCCTGAAACTTTCTTT
-	TRBV12-3/TRBV12-4	few	TRBJ2-3	CASSFQTDTQYF	TGTGCCAGCAGTTTCCAGACAGATACGCAGTATTTT
-	TRBV6-6	-	TRBJ2-3	CASSYGGTGTDTQYF	TGTGCCAGCAGTTACGGGGGGACGGGCACAGATACGCAGTATTTT
-	TRBV6-5	-	TRBJ2-2	CASSYSFLGVGELFF	TGTGCCAGCAGTTACTCCTTCCTAGGGGTCGGGGAGCTGTTTTTT
-	TRBV7-9	-	TRBJ2-1	CASSPEGGLYWNEQFF	TGTGCCAGCAGCCCGGAAGGGGGGCTCTATTGGAATGAGCAGTTCTTC
-	TRBV6-1	-	TRBJ1-5	CASSVQGTQPQHF	TGTGCCAGCAGCGTCCAGGGGACTCAGCCCCAGCATTTT
TRBD2	TRBV28	-	TRBJ2-2	CASSLAGANTGELFF	TGTGCCAGCAGTTTAGCGGGAGCTAACACCGGGGAGCTGTTTTTT
TRBD1	TRBV16	few	TRBJ1-1	CASSQWFTGTDEAFF	TGTGCCAGCAGCCAATGGTTCACCGGGACAGATGAAGCTTTCTTT
TRBD2	TRBV7-2	-	TRBJ2-7	CASSSPRGLAGTVSYEQYF	TGTGCCAGCAGCTCCCCTCGAGGACTAGCGGGTACGGTCTCCTACGAGCAGTACTTC
-	TRBV6-2/TRBV6-3	-	TRBJ2-7	CASSYDRVGYEQYF	TGTGCCAGCAGTTACGACCGAGTGGGATACGAGCAGTACTTC
-	TRBV25-1	-	TRBJ2-7	CASSVRAGGEQYF	TGTGCCAGCAGTGTGCGGGCTGGGGGCGAGCAGTACTTC
-	TRBV7-2	once	TRBJ2-3	CASSFESAISHTQYF	TGTGCCAGCAGCTTTGAGTCGGCTATCTCACATACGCAGTATTTT